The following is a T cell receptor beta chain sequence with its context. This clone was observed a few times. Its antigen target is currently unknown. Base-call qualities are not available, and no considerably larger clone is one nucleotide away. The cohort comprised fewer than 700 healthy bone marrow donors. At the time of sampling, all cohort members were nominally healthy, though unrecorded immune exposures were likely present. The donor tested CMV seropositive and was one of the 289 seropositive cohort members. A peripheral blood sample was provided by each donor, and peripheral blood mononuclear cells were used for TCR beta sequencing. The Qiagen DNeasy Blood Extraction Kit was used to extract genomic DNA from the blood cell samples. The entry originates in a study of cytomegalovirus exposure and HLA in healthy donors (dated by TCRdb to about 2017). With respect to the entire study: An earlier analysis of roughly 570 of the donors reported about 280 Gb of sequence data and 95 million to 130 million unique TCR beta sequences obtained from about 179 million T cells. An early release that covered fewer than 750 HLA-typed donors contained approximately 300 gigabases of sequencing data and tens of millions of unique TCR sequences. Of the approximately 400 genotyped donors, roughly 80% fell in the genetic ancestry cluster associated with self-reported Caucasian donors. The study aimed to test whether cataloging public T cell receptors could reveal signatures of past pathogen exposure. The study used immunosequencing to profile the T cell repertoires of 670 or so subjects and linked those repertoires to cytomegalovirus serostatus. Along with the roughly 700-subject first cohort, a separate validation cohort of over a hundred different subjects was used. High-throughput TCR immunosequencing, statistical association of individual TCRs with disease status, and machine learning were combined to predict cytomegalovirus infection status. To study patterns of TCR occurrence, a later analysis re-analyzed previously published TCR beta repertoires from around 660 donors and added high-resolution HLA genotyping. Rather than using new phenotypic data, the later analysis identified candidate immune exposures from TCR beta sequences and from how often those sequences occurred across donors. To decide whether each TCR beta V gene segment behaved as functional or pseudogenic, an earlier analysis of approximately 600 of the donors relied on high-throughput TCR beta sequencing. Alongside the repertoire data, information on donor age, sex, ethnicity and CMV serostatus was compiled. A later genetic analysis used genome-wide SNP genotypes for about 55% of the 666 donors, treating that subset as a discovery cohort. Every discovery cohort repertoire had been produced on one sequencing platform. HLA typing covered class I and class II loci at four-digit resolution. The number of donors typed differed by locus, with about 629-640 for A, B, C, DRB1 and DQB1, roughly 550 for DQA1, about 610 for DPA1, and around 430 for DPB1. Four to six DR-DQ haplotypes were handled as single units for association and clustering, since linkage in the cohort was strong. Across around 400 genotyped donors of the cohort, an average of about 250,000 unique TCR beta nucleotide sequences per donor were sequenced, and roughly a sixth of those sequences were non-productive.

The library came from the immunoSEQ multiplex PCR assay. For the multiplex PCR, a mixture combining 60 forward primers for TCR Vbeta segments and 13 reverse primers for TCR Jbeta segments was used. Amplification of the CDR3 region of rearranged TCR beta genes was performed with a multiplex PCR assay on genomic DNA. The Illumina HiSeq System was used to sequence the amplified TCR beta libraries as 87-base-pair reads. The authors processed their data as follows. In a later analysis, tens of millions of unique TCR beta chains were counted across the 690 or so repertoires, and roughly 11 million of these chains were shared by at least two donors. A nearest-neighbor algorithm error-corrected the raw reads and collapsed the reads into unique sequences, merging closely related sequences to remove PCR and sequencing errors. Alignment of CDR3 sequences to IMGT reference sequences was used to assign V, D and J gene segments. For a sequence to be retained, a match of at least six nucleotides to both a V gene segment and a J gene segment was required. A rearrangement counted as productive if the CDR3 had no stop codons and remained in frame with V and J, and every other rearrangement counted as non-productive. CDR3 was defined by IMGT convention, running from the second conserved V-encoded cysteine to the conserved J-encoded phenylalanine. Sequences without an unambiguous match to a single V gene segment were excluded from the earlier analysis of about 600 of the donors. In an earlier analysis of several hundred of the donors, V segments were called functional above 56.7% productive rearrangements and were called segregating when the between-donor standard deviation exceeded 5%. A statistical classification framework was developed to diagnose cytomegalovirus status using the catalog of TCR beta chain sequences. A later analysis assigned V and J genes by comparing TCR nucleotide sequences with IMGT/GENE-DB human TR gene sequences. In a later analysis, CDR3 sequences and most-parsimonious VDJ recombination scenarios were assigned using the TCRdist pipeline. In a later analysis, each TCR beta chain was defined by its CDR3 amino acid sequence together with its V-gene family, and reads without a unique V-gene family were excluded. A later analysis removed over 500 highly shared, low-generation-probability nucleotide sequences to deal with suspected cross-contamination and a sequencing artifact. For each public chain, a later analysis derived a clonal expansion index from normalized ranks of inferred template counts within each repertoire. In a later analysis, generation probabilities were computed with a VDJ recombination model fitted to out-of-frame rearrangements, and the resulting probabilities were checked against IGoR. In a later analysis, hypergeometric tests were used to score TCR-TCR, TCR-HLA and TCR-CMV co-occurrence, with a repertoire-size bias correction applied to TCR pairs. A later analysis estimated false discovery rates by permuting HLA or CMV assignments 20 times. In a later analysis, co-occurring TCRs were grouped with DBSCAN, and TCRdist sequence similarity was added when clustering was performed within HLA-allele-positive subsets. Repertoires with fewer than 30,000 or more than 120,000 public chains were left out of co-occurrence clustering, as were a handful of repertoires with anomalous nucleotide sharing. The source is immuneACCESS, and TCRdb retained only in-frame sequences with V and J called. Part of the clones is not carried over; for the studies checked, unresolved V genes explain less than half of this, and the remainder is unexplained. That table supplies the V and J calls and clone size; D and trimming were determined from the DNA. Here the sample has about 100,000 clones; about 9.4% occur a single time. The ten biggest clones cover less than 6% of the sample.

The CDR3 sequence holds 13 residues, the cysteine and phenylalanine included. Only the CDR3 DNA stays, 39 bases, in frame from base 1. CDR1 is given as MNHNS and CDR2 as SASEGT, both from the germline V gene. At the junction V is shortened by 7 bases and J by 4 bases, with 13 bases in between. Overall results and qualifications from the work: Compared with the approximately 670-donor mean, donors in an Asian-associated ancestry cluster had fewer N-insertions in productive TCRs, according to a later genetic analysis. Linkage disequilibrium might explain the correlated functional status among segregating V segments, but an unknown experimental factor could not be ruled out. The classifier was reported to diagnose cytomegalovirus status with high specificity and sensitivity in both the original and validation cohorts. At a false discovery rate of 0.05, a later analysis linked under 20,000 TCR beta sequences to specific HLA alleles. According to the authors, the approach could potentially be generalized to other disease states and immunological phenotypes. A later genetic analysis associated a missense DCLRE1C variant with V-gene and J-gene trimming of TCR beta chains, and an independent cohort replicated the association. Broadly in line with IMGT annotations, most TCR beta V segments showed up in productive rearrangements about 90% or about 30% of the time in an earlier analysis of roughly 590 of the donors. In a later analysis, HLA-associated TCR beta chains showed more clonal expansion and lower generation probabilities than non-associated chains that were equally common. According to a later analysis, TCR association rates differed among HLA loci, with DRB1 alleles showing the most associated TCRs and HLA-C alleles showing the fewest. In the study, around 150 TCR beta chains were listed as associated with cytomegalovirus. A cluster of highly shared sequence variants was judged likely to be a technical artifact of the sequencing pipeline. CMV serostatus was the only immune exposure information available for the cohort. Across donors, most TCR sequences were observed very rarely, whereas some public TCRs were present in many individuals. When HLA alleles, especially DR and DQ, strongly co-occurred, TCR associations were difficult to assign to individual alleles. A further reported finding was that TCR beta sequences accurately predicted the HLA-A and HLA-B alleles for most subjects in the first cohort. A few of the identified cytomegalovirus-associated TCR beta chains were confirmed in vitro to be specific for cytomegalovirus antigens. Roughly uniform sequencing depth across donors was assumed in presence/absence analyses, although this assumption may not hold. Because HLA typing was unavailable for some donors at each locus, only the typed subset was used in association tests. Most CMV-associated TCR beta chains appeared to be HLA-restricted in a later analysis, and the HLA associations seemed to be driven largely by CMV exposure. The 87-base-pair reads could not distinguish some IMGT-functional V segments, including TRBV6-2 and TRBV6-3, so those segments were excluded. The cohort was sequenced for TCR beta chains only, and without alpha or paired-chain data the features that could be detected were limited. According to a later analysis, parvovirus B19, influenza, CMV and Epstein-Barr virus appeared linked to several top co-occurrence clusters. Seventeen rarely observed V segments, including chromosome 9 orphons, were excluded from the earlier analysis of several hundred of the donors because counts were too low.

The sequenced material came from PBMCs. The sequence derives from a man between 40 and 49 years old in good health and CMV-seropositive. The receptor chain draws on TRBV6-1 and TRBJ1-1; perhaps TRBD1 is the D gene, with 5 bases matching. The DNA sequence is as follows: TGTGCCAGCACCCCGGGAGGGGCCACTGAAGCTTTCTTT. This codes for CASTPGGATEAFF.